This TCR beta chain was sequenced in a study of identifying expanded T cells in peripheral blood (dated by TCRdb to between 2017 and 2020). Some background on the complete study: Technical replicates were generated by sequencing separate aliquots of the same genomic DNA pool, and four replicates were compared pairwise.

Comment on this clone: There is no known antigen for this receptor. No base qualities exist here, and no much larger clone lies one base off it.

Findings and caveats that apply to the study as a whole: Approximately 1.2 differentially abundant clones were flagged by the binomial model between technical replicates, whereas about 16 and 20 were flagged over roughly two weeks and four weeks, respectively. Variance in clone template counts between approximately two-week samples significantly increased with total template count across all healthy donors. The authors expected biological variance in healthy repertoires might increase further over much longer intervals such as months to years. Across all healthy-donor time intervals, the beta-binomial model significantly cut both the number of clones called differentially abundant and the false-positive rate.

During the collection period, no infections or other immune events were recorded for the healthy donors. To calibrate time-dependent variance in a beta-binomial model of T-cell clone differential abundance, blood repertoires from healthy donors were used as a training cohort. The training cohort included 10 healthy donors, of whom 3 were female and 7 were male. An age range of about 25 to 64 years, with an average of 43 years, was recorded for the donors. Whole blood, obtained from a commercial supplier, was collected from each healthy donor at three time points spaced about 2 weeks apart. For immunosequencing, genomic DNA was extracted from whole blood that had not been sorted. TCRbeta CDR3 regions were profiled with the immunoSEQ Assay using bias-controlled multiplex PCR amplification of genomic DNA. The authors' pipeline ran thus. To quantify the absolute abundance of each unique TCRbeta CDR3 region, the sequences were collapsed and filtered. Differential abundance was tested with two models: a binomial (Fisher-equivalent) model and a beta-binomial model that adds time-dependent variance fitted from healthy donors. Clones with fewer than 5 combined templates were removed, and differential abundance was called for clones with a Benjamini-Hochberg FDR below 0.01. In the beta-binomial model, variance was expressed as a function of the total template count across the two samples, in the form v = (b*log(k)+a)^2. The immuneACCESS repertoire file appears here via TCRdb, limited to in-frame rearrangements. These files lack a portion of the clones; in checked studies, under half of the deficit traces to unresolved V genes, and the cause of the others is not known. D and trimming were read from the DNA, whereas the V and J calls and clone size are those reported in that table. Present in this sample are approximately 90,000 clones, approximately 84% of which were seen just once. The ten largest account for roughly 5.3% of the sample.

CDR1 and CDR2, per the germline V gene, are KGHSH and LQKENI. Its CDR3 holds 14 amino acids, cysteine through phenylalanine. The sequence is cut down to CDR3 DNA, 42 bases in frame from base 1. Trimming at the junction amounts to 3 bases on V and 0 bases on J, and the germline ends lie 8 bases apart. The chain employs TRBV18 and TRBJ1-1; TRBD1 is a weak D gene call, 5 bases matching. The clonotype originates from a person aged 18 to 75 in good health. Source material: blood. The CDR3 region has the sequence CASSPDSLNTEAFF. The bases read TGTGCCAGCTCACCCGACAGCCTGAACACTGAAGCTTTCTTT.